Given below is one T cell receptor (beta chain) in context. The sample comes from a study of regulatory and conventional T cells in RAG deficiency. Genomic DNA came from blood conventional CD4+ T cells gated CD25-low CD127-high. TCRdb's table, derived via immunoSEQ multiplex PCR, lists solely in-frame clones and lacks some. The sample yields 25,000 to 35,000 clones, around 96% seen once. Another study also made use of these data, one on regulatory T cells. This second study notes: The PCR used 52 TRBV and 13 TRBJ primers.

The TCR comes from a human donor in good health. Sequenced material: CD25- CD4+ T cells sorted from blood.

This chain's CDR3 is CASSVSGVTDTQYF. The CDR3 DNA follows: TGTGCCAGTTCCGTTTCCGGGGTTACAGATACGCAGTATTTT. The rearrangement joins TRBV19 to TRBJ2-3; a possible D gene is TRBD2 (5 bases). Between the trimmed V and J ends, which lost 8 bases and 3 bases, there was a span of 15 bases. CDR1 and CDR2 from the germline V gene are LNHDA and SQIVND (reference sequence). CDR3 length: 14 residues.